The 26 T cell receptor beta chains in this list originate from one sample, sequenced in a study of tumor and adjacent non-tumor tissue in lung cancer. TCRbeta libraries were built with three rounds of nested PCR, modified from ARM-PCR. From the multiplex PCR reads, TCRdb called clonotypes with MiXCR, one entry per CDR3 protein. This sample has approximately 71,000 distinct CDR3 sequences, with roughly 56% found just once. This sample's RNA came from whole unsorted tissue. The specimen sequenced was lung tumor tissue. The source of these receptors is a man aged 45-65 years with non-small cell lung cancer.

The V and J genes are TRBV11-2 and TRBJ2-3; D not certain. Trimming shortened V by 7 bases and J by 5 bases, and 10 bases separated the two germline ends. Germline lookup yields CDR1 SGHAT and CDR2 FQNNGV. This CDR3 region has 12 residues. As DNA, the CDR3 is TGTGCCAGCAACCGGAGCCGAGATACGCAGTATTTT. The encoded protein is CASNRSRDTQYF.

The rearrangement joins TRBV18 to TRBJ2-1; 8 positions match TRBD2. Germline CDR1 and CDR2: KGHSH and LQKENI. V shed 1 base and J 9 bases; nucleotides not matched to a gene: 5. The CDR3 is 14 residues long. CDR3 nucleotide sequence: TGTGCCAGCTCACCACAGCGGGGGTGGAGTGAGCAGTTCTTC. It is translated as CASSPQRGWSEQFF.

This clonotype was seen at least ten times. This chain links TRBV28 with TRBJ1-6; D call uncertain. V was cut by 1 base and J by 2 bases, with 9 bases left in between. Germline CDR1 reads MDHEN; CDR2 reads SYDVKM. The CDR3 is 16 residues long. CDR3 residues: CASSLFYRPYNSPLHF. CDR3 sequence (DNA): TGTGCCAGCAGTTTATTTTACCGCCCCTATAATTCACCCCTCCACTTT.

The rearrangement links TRBV12-3 or TRBV12-4 to TRBJ2-1; D uncertain. The germline V and J ends were trimmed by 1 base and 4 bases, with 8 bases remaining between them. The CDR3 is 14 amino acids. The CDR3 sequence: CASSLGGVYNEQFF. In DNA, the CDR3 is TGTGCCAGCAGTTTAGGGGGTGTGTACAATGAGCAGTTCTTC.

A remark on this clonotype: Given the absence of the conserved phenylalanine or tryptophan at the CDR3 end, a read error is likely. This chain connects TRBV6-2 or TRBV6-3 to TRBJ2-1; TRBD2 aligns across 8 bases. With V trimmed by 6 bases and J by 8 bases, 12 bases remained unmatched. CDR3 length equals 15 residues. Germline loops: CDR1 MNHEY, CDR2 SVGEGT. In DNA, the CDR3 is TGTGCCAGCAGATCCGGGACTAGGGAGGGTGATGAGCAGTTCCTC. It yields the protein CASRSGTREGDEQFL.

This clonotype appeared once. The junction departs from germline at one end; a sequencing error may be responsible. The gene calls are TRBV6-1 and TRBJ1-2; weak D call: TRBD1 (5 bases). The germline gives CDR1 MNHNS, CDR2 SASEGT. The CDR3 extends over 15 amino acids. CDR3 nucleotides: TGTGCCATCCTTCTAACGGCAGGGTTTAAACAAGGCTACACATTC. It yields the protein CAILLTAGFKQGYTF.

As concerns this clonotype: A clone one base away is much larger, so this may be a read error. The chain uses TRBV6-1 and TRBJ1-5; 8 bases match TRBD1. This CDR3 is 14 amino acids long. The germline CDR1 and CDR2 sequences are MNHNS and SASEGT. Trimming at V came to 4 bases and at J to 7 bases, leaving 6 bases not matched to a gene. CDR3 nucleotide sequence: TGTGCCAGCAGTGTAGCACAGGGGGGACAGCCCCAGCATTTT. Protein: CASSVAQGGQPQHF.

Remarks on this clonotype: At one end the junction does not follow the germline gene, possibly because of a read error. The chain has TRBV7-8 and TRBJ2-7, with D perhaps matching TRBD1 or TRBD2 (5 bases each). Germline V gene lookup returns CDR1 SGHVS and CDR2 FQNEAQ. There are 15 residues in the CDR3. The CDR3 protein is CASSLSDGAFYVQYF. CDR3 nucleotide sequence: TGTGCCAGCAGCTTATCGGACGGGGCCTTCTACGTGCAGTACTTC.

This clonotype is a singleton in its sample. Compared with germline, one end of the junction differs, possibly owing to a read error. The rearrangement uses TRBV11-2 and TRBJ2-2; maybe TRBD2 (6 bases). Germline V CDR1 and CDR2: SGHAT, FQNNGV. CDR3 length: 17 amino acids. The CDR3 spells CASSPPGLPLGTGGLFF. Here the CDR3 DNA reads TGTGCCAGCAGCCCCCCGGGACTCCCTCTTGGGACCGGGGGGCTGTTTTTT.

As concerns this clonotype: Since a much larger clone is just one base distant, this may be a read error. The chain combines TRBV6-1 with TRBJ1-2; D not resolved. The CDR3 is made up of 13 amino acids. Germline V CDR1 and CDR2: MNHNS, SASEGT. This chain's CDR3 is CVSSEISNYGYTF. CDR3 DNA: TGTGTCAGCAGTGAAATATCTAACTATGGCTACACCTTC.

At least ten counts were recorded for this clonotype. The gene calls are TRBV29-1 and TRBJ1-2, with a possible D match to TRBD1 (5 bases). Trimming removed 7 bases from V and 7 bases from J, with 19 bases in between. There are 13 residues in the CDR3. CDR1 SQVTM and CDR2 ANQGSEA come from the germline V gene. CDR3 residues: CSALRQGDSGYTF. CDR3 DNA: TGCAGCGCGTTGAGGCAGGGTGATAGTGGCTACACCTTC.

On this clonotype itself: A junction boundary mismatches the germline segment, possibly from a read error. The genes are TRBV7-2 and TRBJ1-4; TRBD1 is a possible D gene (5 bases). The CDR3 length is 15 residues. Germline V gene sequence: CDR1 SGHTA, CDR2 FQGNSA. CDR3 residues: CASSYQGRTNEKLSF. The CDR3 nucleotides are TGTGCCAGCAGCTACCAGGGTAGGACTAATGAAAAACTGTCTTTT.

Remarks on this clonotype: Just one base apart from a much larger clone, this may be a read error. The rearrangement joins TRBV6-2 or TRBV6-3 to TRBJ2-7; TRBD2 matches 14 bases. Germline CDR1 MNHEY, CDR2 SVGEGT. The CDR3 runs 15 residues. The CDR3 DNA follows: TGTGTCAGCAGGGAGACCGGACTAGCGGGAGGTGAGCAGTACTTC. As protein: CVSRETGLAGGEQYF.

About this clonotype itself: Mismatch with germline at one junction end may stem from a read error. J is TRBJ2-1 and V is TRBV11-3; 11 nucleotides align to TRBD2. The CDR3 spans 15 residues. Germline V gene data show CDR1 as SGHNT and CDR2 as YENEEA. For the CDR3, the DNA is TGTGCCAGCAGCCCCGGGACTAGCGGATACAATGATCAGTTCTTC. Its protein product is CASSPGTSGYNDQFF.

Note on this clonotype: The junction shows a germline mismatch at one end, possibly a read error. The chain links TRBV12-3 or TRBV12-4 to TRBJ2-4; D uncertain. The CDR3 covers 17 residues. The CDR3 nucleotides read TGTGTCAGCAGTCCCCGGATGGGATCGCTCGCCAAAAACATTCAGTACTTC. Its translation is CVSSPRMGSLAKNIQYF.

With regard to this clonotype: The conserved phenylalanine or tryptophan normally closing the CDR3 is absent here, so this likely arose from a read error. The V call is TRBV7-8, the J call TRBJ1-5; no reliable D call. CDR1 and CDR2 (germline): SGHVS, FQNEAQ. V gave up 1 base and J gave up 0 bases, with 10 bases separating them. This CDR3 is built from 16 residues. Written as DNA, the CDR3 is TGTGCCAGCAGCTTAGGGGCGGTATCTAGCAATCAGCCCCAGCATTTG. It codes for CASSLGAVSSNQPQHL.

This clonotype was seen ten or more times. V is TRBV11-2 and J is TRBJ2-7; 8 bases fit TRBD1. Germline V gene data show CDR1 as SGHAT and CDR2 as FQNNGV. This CDR3 region has 15 residues. V lost 5 bases to trimming and J lost 0 bases; unmatched junction nucleotides: 6. CDR3 loop: CASSLGTGASYEQYF. DNA of the CDR3: TGTGCCAGCAGCCTAGGGACAGGTGCCTCCTACGAGCAGTACTTC.

As for this clonotype: At one end the junction does not follow the germline gene, possibly because of a read error. The chain recombines TRBV11-2 with TRBJ2-1; maybe TRBD1 (5 bases). Germline V lookup: CDR1 SGHAT, CDR2 FQNNGV. The CDR3 is made up of 14 amino acids. CDR3 sequence (DNA): TGTACCAGCAGCTTCGCAGGGCTCTACAATGAGCAGTTCTTC. Its protein is CTSSFAGLYNEQFF.

On this clonotype: A much larger clone differs by one base, so this may be a read error. V usage is TRBV5-4 and J usage is TRBJ2-5; 12 bases are a match to TRBD2. The germline CDR1 and CDR2 sequences are SGHNT and YYREEE (reference sequence). CDR3 length equals 15 residues. Written as DNA, the CDR3 is TGTGCCAGCAGCTTGGCTAGCGGGGGGGCCGCGACCAAGTACTTC. It specifies CASSLASGGAATKYF.

In this sample, this clonotype turned up many times. The V gene is TRBV5-1, the J gene TRBJ2-7; the match to TRBD1 covers 10 bases. The germline CDR1 and CDR2 sequences are SGHRS and YFSETQ. This CDR3 has 15 amino acids. Trimming removed 0 bases from V and 3 bases from J; junction bases left unmatched: 3. The CDR3 spells CASSLGDRGGYEQYF. CDR3 DNA: TGCGCCAGCAGCTTGGGGGACAGGGGAGGCTACGAGCAGTACTTC.

The count of this clonotype is one. A read error may be the cause here, since a much bigger clone is one base away. The chain recombines TRBV6-5 with TRBJ2-2; 9 bases line up with TRBD2. The CDR3 consists of 15 residues. The germline gives CDR1 MNHEY, CDR2 SVGAGI. For the CDR3, the DNA is TGTGTCAGCAGGCGACTAGCGGCGAACACCGGGGAGCTGTTTTTT. Its protein product is CVSRRLAANTGELFF.

This clonotype was counted between two and nine times. The chain couples TRBV2 to TRBJ2-3, with D perhaps given as TRBD1 or TRBD2 (5 bases each). Germline V gene data show CDR1 as SNHLY and CDR2 as FYNNEI. The CDR3 contains 16 residues. Trimming took 4 bases from V and 0 from J, leaving 14 bases between them. CDR3 coding DNA: TGTGCCAGCAGTGCTTTAGGGACCTTTAGCACAGATACGCAGTATTTT. Translation: CASSALGTFSTDTQYF.

As concerns this clonotype: This may arise from a read error, as a much more abundant clone is one base away. The gene calls are TRBV5-8 and TRBJ1-5; D not resolved. This CDR3 has 12 residues. Germline V gene lookup returns CDR1 SGHTS and CDR2 YDEGEE. CDR3 in DNA: TGTGCCAACAGCTTGGCGAGTCAGCCCCAGCATTTT. Residues: CANSLASQPQHF. Together with reference TRBV5-8 and TRBJ1-5, the CDR3 gives the full variable domain: EAGVTQSPTHLIKTRGQQATLRCSPISGHTSVYWYQQALGLGLQFLLWYDEGEERNRGNFPPRFSGRQFPNYSSELNVNALELEDSALYLCANSLASQPQHFGDGTRLSIL.

Points on this clonotype: A much larger clonotype is one base distant, so this may be a read error. The chain uses TRBV6-6 and TRBJ1-2; D uncertain. The germline CDR1 and CDR2 sequences are MNHNY and SVGAGI (reference sequence). The CDR3 spans 13 residues. In nucleotides, the CDR3 is TGTGCCAGCAGCCGAGGCAATAACTATGGCTACATCTTC. Amino acids: CASSRGNNYGYIF.

Worth noting for this clonotype: A single base separates this from a much larger clone, so it may be a read error. J is TRBJ1-1 and V is TRBV14, with D unclear. Per the germline V gene, CDR1 is SGHDN and CDR2 is FVKESK. This CDR3 is 13 amino acids long. The DNA for the CDR3 is TGTGCCGGCAGCGGTTGGGGGAACACTGAAGCTTTCTTT. This translates into CAGSGWGNTEAFF.

This clonotype turned up a few times. The rearrangement joins TRBV28 to TRBJ2-7, with TRBD1 matching 8 bases. The CDR3 totals 16 residues. V lost 2 bases and J lost 2; bases outside the gene matches: 8. The V gene's germline CDR1 is MDHEN and CDR2 SYDVKM. The CDR3 nucleotides are TGTGCCAGCAGTTTACCGGTGAGACAGGGGACCTACGAGCAGTACTTC. Translated: CASSLPVRQGTYEQYF.